The 17 T cell receptor beta chains below come from one sample, sequenced in a study of shared clonotypes between healthy human individuals (dated by TCRdb to about 2020). For the CD8 naive samples, CD45RO-negative cells were positively selected for CCR7, yielding a CD45RA+CCR7+ population from which TemRA cells were excluded. Library preparation used the immunoSEQ multiplex PCR assay. TCRdb obtained this table from immuneACCESS and retained in-frame rearrangements with V and J assigned. These tables miss some clones; where compared with another copy, unresolved V genes account for less than half of the shortfall, and the remainder is unexplained. In this sample the table shows around 1,900,000 clones, over 85% of which occur a single time. The ten top clones hold around 1.7% of the sample. The sequencing sample was made of naive CD8+ T cells from PBMCs. The meaning of the sample's cell subset or site label: CD45RA+CCR7+. Receptors originate from a man aged 18-30 years in good health. Some clones in this sample may be carry-over from other donors' samples.

The J gene is TRBJ1-2, the V gene TRBV4-3; maybe TRBD1 (5 bases). The CDR3 sequence is 15 residues long. The ends were cut back, 3 bases at V and 0 bases at J, with 11 bases in the middle. Germline V gives CDR1 LGHNA, CDR2 YSLEER. In DNA form, the CDR3 reads TGCGCCAGCAGCCAGGGGGGGAGTCCTAACTATGGCTACACCTTC. It yields the protein CASSQGGSPNYGYTF.

This sequence joins TRBV2 and TRBJ2-7; 7 bases line up with TRBD2. The ends lost 10 bases at V and 4 bases at J; junction bases unmatched: 10. The CDR3 loop spans 13 amino acids. Germline CDR1 reads SNHLY; CDR2 reads FYNNEI. CDR3 amino acids: CATSPAGEYEQYF. As DNA, the CDR3 is TGTGCCACCTCCCCCGCGGGAGAGTACGAGCAGTACTTC. Full variable domain (missing parts from reference TRBV2 and TRBJ2-7): EPEVTQTPSHQVTQMGQEVILRCVPISNHLYFYWYRQILGQKVEFLVSFYNNEISEKSEIFDDQFSVERPDGSNFTLKIRSTKLEDSAMYFCATSPAGEYEQYFGPGTRLTVT.

This clone was picked up one time. The chain couples TRBV4-1 to TRBJ2-5; D tentatively fits TRBD1 or TRBD2 (6 bases each). Germline CDR1 is MGHRA and CDR2 is YSYEKL. The CDR3 totals 17 residues. With 4 bases removed from V and 5 bases from J, the gap between germline ends came to 23 bases. The CDR3 nucleotides are TGCGCCAGCAGCCCTCTCGAGGTACTTCCGGGGGCGGAGACCCAGTACTTC. Its protein is CASSPLEVLPGAETQYF.

The gene calls are TRBV7-9 and TRBJ1-1; perhaps TRBD1 as D (6 bases). This CDR3 region has 14 residues. Trimming pared 5 bases from V and 3 bases from J, leaving 13 bases between. The germline V gene has CDR1 SEHNR and CDR2 FQNEAQ (reference sequence). Here the CDR3 DNA reads TGTGCCAGCAGCCCGGGGGGGGCGGACACTGAAGCTTTCTTT. Its translation is CASSPGGADTEAFF.

The chain employs TRBV27 and TRBJ2-7; D possibly corresponds to TRBD2 (5 bases). Deletions cut 8 bases from V and 3 bases from J, with 14 bases between. The germline V gene has CDR1 MNHEY and CDR2 SMNVEV (reference sequence). The CDR3 covers 13 residues. As DNA, the CDR3 is TGTGCCAGCGCCTTGCGGGTAAACTACGAGCAGTACTTC. Amino acid sequence: CASALRVNYEQYF.

The chain carries TRBV5-6 and TRBJ1-6; D is possibly TRBD1 (5 bases). The CDR3 consists of 15 residues. The germline V and J ends were trimmed by 0 bases and 9 bases, with 13 bases remaining between them. CDR1 and CDR2 from the germline V gene are SGHDT and YYEEEE. As DNA, the CDR3 is TGTGCCAGCAGCTTGGGGGCAGGGACGAGTTCACCCCTCCACTTT. It is translated as CASSLGAGTSSPLHF. The full variable domain, with the rest looked up from reference TRBV5-6 and TRBJ1-6, is DAGVTQSPTHLIKTRGQQVTLRCSPKSGHDTVSWYQQALGQGPQFIFQYYEEEERQRGNFPDRFSGHQFPNYSSELNVNALLLGDSALYLCASSLGAGTSSPLHFGNGTRLTVT.

CDR3 sequence: CASSLVGISGYEQYF. The CDR3 coding sequence is TGTGCCAGCAGTTTAGTGGGGATCAGCGGCTACGAGCAGTACTTC. The chain combines TRBV27 with TRBJ2-7; D is possibly TRBD2 (5 bases). The CDR3 sequence is 15 residues long. Germline V gives CDR1 MNHEY, CDR2 SMNVEV (reference sequence). V was cut by 2 bases and J by 3 bases, with 14 bases left in between.

A word on this clone: Other DNA sequences in this specimen translate into the identical CDR3. V and J are TRBV6-5 and TRBJ2-1; D unresolved. V was clipped by 0 bases and J by 6 bases, with 6 bases between them. Germline CDR1 MNHEY, CDR2 SVGAGI. The CDR3 covers 13 residues. CDR3 DNA sequence: TGTGCCAGCAGTTACTCGGGTACCAATGAGCAGTTCTTC. Encoded protein: CASSYSGTNEQFF.

The chain links TRBV7-9 to TRBJ1-3; a weak D match, TRBD1 (5 bases). With 5 bases removed from V and 0 bases from J, the gap between germline ends came to 17 bases. In germline, CDR1 is SEHNR, CDR2 FQNEAQ (reference sequence). The CDR3 has 17 residues. The CDR3 is CASSETGPSSSGNTIYF. The CDR3 coding sequence is TGTGCCAGCAGCGAGACGGGACCTTCGAGCTCTGGAAACACCATATATTTT.

The rearrangement uses TRBV29-1 and TRBJ1-2; possible D gene TRBD1, 5 bases. CDR1 and CDR2 from the germline V gene are SQVTM and ANQGSEA. The CDR3 consists of 13 residues. The germline V and J ends were trimmed by 8 bases and 5 bases, with 18 bases remaining between them. CDR3: CSQPRPGGYGYTF. CDR3 sequence (DNA): TGCAGCCAGCCCCGCCCTGGGGGTTATGGCTACACCTTC. The full variable domain, in which reference TRBV29-1 and TRBJ1-2 provide the parts outside the CDR3, is SAVISQKPSRDICQRGTSLTIQCQVDSQVTMMFWYRQQPGQSLTLIATANQGSEATYESGFVIDKFPISRPNLTFSTLTVSNMSPEDSSIYLCSQPRPGGYGYTFGSGTRLTVV.

The rearrangement uses TRBV5-1 and TRBJ2-1; 10 bases line up with TRBD2. V shed 0 bases, J shed 8 bases, and the junction held 5 bases outside the gene matches. CDR3 length: 15 residues. CDR1 SGHRS and CDR2 YFSETQ come from the germline V gene. The CDR3 spells CASSLGASGSHEQFF. The CDR3 DNA reads as TGCGCCAGCAGCTTGGGGGCTAGCGGGAGCCATGAGCAGTTCTTC. Drawing the rest from reference TRBV5-1 and TRBJ2-1, the complete variable domain is KAGVTQTPRYLIKTRGQQVTLSCSPISGHRSVSWYQQTPGQGLQFLFEYFSETQRNKGNFPGRFSGRQFSNSRSEMNVSTLELGDSALYLCASSLGASGSHEQFFGPGTRLTVL.

The chain is built from TRBV5-6 and TRBJ1-1; 9 bases fit TRBD1. Germline CDR1 and CDR2: SGHDT and YYEEEE. After removal of 3 bases from V and 5 bases from J, the junction contained 11 bases not matched to a gene. This CDR3 region has 16 residues. Here the CDR3 reads CASSSTGTGLRTEAFF. In DNA form, the CDR3 reads TGTGCCAGCAGCTCCACCGGGACAGGGTTGAGGACTGAAGCTTTCTTT. The whole variable domain, filled in from reference TRBV5-6 and TRBJ1-1, reads DAGVTQSPTHLIKTRGQQVTLRCSPKSGHDTVSWYQQALGQGPQFIFQYYEEEERQRGNFPDRFSGHQFPNYSSELNVNALLLGDSALYLCASSSTGTGLRTEAFFGQGTRLTVV.

The V and J genes are TRBV5-4 and TRBJ1-3; D ambiguous. Germline assignment: CDR1 SGHNT and CDR2 YYREEE (reference sequence). V was shortened by 6 bases and J by 3 bases, with 4 bases between the two germline ends. The CDR3 sequence is 11 residues long. CDR3 protein: CASTRGNTIYF. DNA of the CDR3: TGTGCCAGCACCCGTGGAAACACCATATATTTT.

The genes are TRBV4-3 and TRBJ2-1; 7 positions match TRBD1. Germline CDR1 is LGHNA and CDR2 is YSLEER. This CDR3 has 16 amino acids. The V segment lost 0 bases and the J segment 10 bases; nucleotides outside the gene matches: 12. The CDR3 DNA reads as TGCGCCAGCAGCCAAGACCTGGAGACAGGGAGTGGAGAGCAGTTCTTC. Protein product: CASSQDLETGSGEQFF.

This chain connects TRBV29-1 to TRBJ1-1; tentative D call: TRBD1 (5 bases). Trimming shortened V by 7 bases and J by 1 base, and 19 bases separated the two germline ends. CDR1 SQVTM and CDR2 ANQGSEA come from the germline V gene. The CDR3 is 15 residues long. CDR3 amino acids: CSAQRDGGGNTEAFF. The CDR3 DNA reads TGCAGCGCCCAACGGGACGGAGGTGGGAACACTGAAGCTTTCTTT.

The chain joins TRBV6-5 to TRBJ2-1; 11 nucleotides align to TRBD1. The V gene's germline CDR1 is MNHEY and CDR2 SVGAGI. The trim removed 2 bases at V and 8 bases at J, leaving 8 bases unmatched. The CDR3 totals 16 residues. The CDR3 sequence is CASSYGPGTGGHEQFF. CDR3 DNA: TGTGCCAGCAGTTACGGTCCCGGGACAGGGGGTCATGAGCAGTTCTTC.

This clone was counted once. The rearrangement uses TRBV27 and TRBJ2-7; possibly TRBD1 for D (6 bases). The germline CDR1 and CDR2 sequences are MNHEY and SMNVEV (reference sequence). This CDR3 region has 14 residues. Trimming stripped 3 bases from V and 6 bases from J, with 15 bases between. CDR3 in amino acids: CASSFGGGHGEQYF. The DNA for the CDR3 is TGTGCCAGCAGTTTTGGTGGGGGCCACGGCGAGCAGTACTTC.